The sequence of this T cell receptor beta chain was determined in a study of cytomegalovirus exposure and HLA in healthy donors. On the study more broadly: Approximately 85 million unique TCRs from HLA-typed donors were held in an early data release. Points from the study as a whole: The productive fraction for most TCR beta V segments was about 87% or about 30% in an earlier analysis. The number of N-insertions in an Asian-associated ancestry cluster was reportedly below the approximately 700-donor mean in a later analysis. Roughly uniform depth of sequencing across donors was assumed in presence/absence analyses.

V lost 6 bases and J lost 3, with 18 bases in between. Germline V gives CDR1 MDHEN, CDR2 SYDVKM. The CDR3 loop spans 15 amino acids. This clone was observed a handful of times. Its antigen is as yet unknown. PCR employed 60 Vbeta and 13 Jbeta primers. TCRdb's table, derived via immunoSEQ multiplex PCR, lists solely in-frame clones and lacks some. This table holds roughly 78,000 clones, under 70% found once. The TCR comes from a young man in good health and CMV-seropositive. Input material: PBMCs. The chain uses TRBV28 and TRBJ2-7; D perhaps matches TRBD2 (6 bases). In DNA, the CDR3 is TGTGCCAGCAGAATCCGTGGGGGGACCAACTACGAGCAGTACTTC. Protein sequence: CASRIRGGTNYEQYF.